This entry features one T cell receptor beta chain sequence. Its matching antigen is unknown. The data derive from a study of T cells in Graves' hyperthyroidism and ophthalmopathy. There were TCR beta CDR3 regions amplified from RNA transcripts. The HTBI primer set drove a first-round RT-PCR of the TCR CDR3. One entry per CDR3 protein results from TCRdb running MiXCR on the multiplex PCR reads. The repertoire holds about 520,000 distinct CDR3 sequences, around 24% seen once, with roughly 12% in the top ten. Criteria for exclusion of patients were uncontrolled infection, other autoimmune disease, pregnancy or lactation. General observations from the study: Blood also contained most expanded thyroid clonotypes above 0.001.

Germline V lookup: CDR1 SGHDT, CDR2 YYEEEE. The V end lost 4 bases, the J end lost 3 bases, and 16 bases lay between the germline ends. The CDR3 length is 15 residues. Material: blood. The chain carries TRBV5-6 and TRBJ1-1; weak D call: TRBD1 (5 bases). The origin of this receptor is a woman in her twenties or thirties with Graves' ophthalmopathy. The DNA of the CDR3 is TGTGCCAGCAGCCCCGTTTGGGGGAGAGACACTGAAGCTTTCTTT. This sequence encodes CASSPVWGRDTEAFF.